A single sample is the source of the 32 T cell receptor beta chains below, sequenced in a study of blood T cells in healthy people across ages. Alongside a J-beta primer mix, a sample-barcoded 5' primer served in a second PCR lasting roughly 6 to 11 cycles. TCRdb recomputed calls from the 5' RACE reads with MiXCR, one row per CDR3 protein. Altogether 1.5 million or so distinct CDR3 sequences are present, approximately 40% being singletons, with the ten largest covering 7.9%. The material sequenced was blood. The receptors stem from a woman between 18 and 29 years old in good health.

This clonotype was observed a few times. The rearrangement links TRBV7-2 to TRBJ1-2; D remains unclear. V gave up 5 bases and J gave up 6 bases, with 13 bases separating them. CDR3 length equals 13 residues. Per germline, CDR1 SGHTA and CDR2 FQGNSA. CDR3: CASSPRSGDGYTF. The CDR3 DNA reads as TGTGCCAGCAGCCCCCGGTCTGGGGATGGCTACACCTTC.

The gene calls are TRBV5-1 and TRBJ2-5; TRBD1 agrees at 9 bases. CDR1 is SGHRS, CDR2 YFSETQ, per germline. The CDR3 loop spans 16 amino acids. Unmatched junction bases numbered 8, after V lost 0 bases and J lost 5 bases. CDR3 in amino acids: CASSLAPGQGVETQYF. The CDR3 bases are TGCGCCAGCAGCTTGGCCCCGGGACAGGGAGTGGAGACCCAGTACTTC.

This rearrangement joins TRBV20-1 to TRBJ2-1, with D possibly being TRBD2 (6 bases). Germline V gives CDR1 DFQATT, CDR2 SNEGSKA (reference sequence). CDR3 length: 13 residues. Trimming removed 1 base from V and 7 bases from J, with 11 bases in between. CDR3 nucleotide sequence: TGCAGTGCTAGAGGACTAGGGACGAATGAGCAGTTCTTC. Translation gives CSARGLGTNEQFF.

V and J are TRBV24-1 and TRBJ1-1; D may be TRBD1 (5 bases). Germline lookup yields CDR1 KGHDR and CDR2 SFDVKD. The CDR3 contains 13 residues. V was pared by 7 bases and J by 4 bases, with 12 bases between. CDR3 DNA: TGTGCCACCAGGGGGGTCGGAATCACTGAAGCTTTCTTT. Its protein is CATRGVGITEAFF.

The chain joins TRBV5-6 to TRBJ1-2, with 9 bases identical to TRBD1. The CDR3 is 12 residues long. Germline trimming cut 4 bases from V and 9 bases from J; bases unmatched to any gene: 4. Per the germline V gene, CDR1 is SGHDT and CDR2 is YYEEEE. In nucleotides, the CDR3 is TGTGCCAGCAGCGGGACAGGGAAGAGCTACACCTTC. Amino acid sequence: CASSGTGKSYTF.

This chain joins TRBV4-2 and TRBJ1-1; possible D gene TRBD1, 6 bases. Germline-derived CDR1 and CDR2 are LGHNA and YNFKEQ. This CDR3 contains 15 residues. Trimming removed 1 base from V and 3 bases from J, with 12 bases in between. CDR3 region: CASSQVTGGYTEAFF. DNA for the CDR3: TGTGCCAGCAGCCAAGTGACGGGGGGCTACACTGAAGCTTTCTTT.

This clonotype was observed once. The V gene is TRBV25-1, the J gene TRBJ2-1; 11 nucleotides align to TRBD2. V trimming: 3 bases; J trimming: 1 base; junction bases outside the gene matches: 11. The V gene's germline CDR1 is MGHDK and CDR2 SYGVNS. CDR3 length equals 19 residues. CDR3 protein: CASSDRLAGGEDSYNEQFF. The CDR3 DNA sequence: TGTGCCAGCAGTGATCGGCTAGCGGGAGGTGAGGATTCCTACAATGAGCAGTTCTTC.

V usage is TRBV20-1 and J usage is TRBJ2-5; maybe TRBD2 (6 bases). The J call may be incorrect, as the DNA end agrees better with TRBJ2-7. Germline CDR1 DFQATT, CDR2 SNEGSKA (reference sequence). The CDR3 has 13 amino acids. The CDR3 DNA reads as TGCAGTGCTCACGGGGGAGCAGGCTACGAGCAGTACTTC. Translating it yields CSAHGGAGYEQYF.

The V call is TRBV20-1, the J call TRBJ2-3; no clear D gene. CDR1 is DFQATT and CDR2 is SNEGSKA in the germline V gene (reference sequence). This CDR3 has 15 residues. Deletions cut 6 bases from V and 6 bases from J, with 22 bases between. The CDR3 DNA reads as TGCAGTGCGGACGGGCGAGCAGGACCCTTGGATACGCAGTATTTT. Translated: CSADGRAGPLDTQYF.

J is TRBJ1-1 and V is TRBV6-1; 10 nucleotides agree with TRBD1. The V segment lost 7 bases and the J segment 5 bases; nucleotides outside the gene matches: 13. This CDR3 comprises 16 residues. The germline CDR1 and CDR2 sequences are MNHNS and SASEGT. The CDR3 DNA reads TGTGCCAGCATCAGTCGAGACAGGGGGCGCGGAACTGAAGCTTTCTTT. Its translation: CASISRDRGRGTEAFF.

This clonotype was picked up a small number of times. CDR3 protein: CASSQGTGVFVYTF. DNA for the CDR3: TGTGCCAGCAGCCAAGGGACAGGGGTATTCGTCTACACCTTC. This chain joins TRBV4-2 and TRBJ1-2; TRBD1 aligns across 9 bases. With V trimmed by 1 base and J by 10 bases, 7 bases remained unmatched. CDR1 LGHNA and CDR2 YNFKEQ come from the germline V gene. The CDR3 spans 14 residues.

Worth noting for this clonotype: This may arise from a read error, as a much more abundant clone is one base away. This chain connects TRBV5-1 to TRBJ2-3, with TRBD2 identical over 9 bases. Germline V lookup: CDR1 SGHRS, CDR2 YFSETQ. There are 15 residues in the CDR3. V lost 4 bases and J lost 4; bases outside the gene matches: 7. The CDR3 DNA reads TGCGCCAGCAGCCCCGGGACTAGCCCCCCAGATACGCAGTATTTT. Its protein is CASSPGTSPPDTQYF.

As DNA, the CDR3 is TGTGCCAGTCGGGGGCCGGGTGAAGCTTTCTTT. Its translation is CASRGPGEAFF. The chain links TRBV6-2 or TRBV6-3 to TRBJ1-1; maybe TRBD1 (6 bases). This CDR3 has 11 amino acids. Between the trimmed V and J ends, which lost 9 bases and 7 bases, there was a span of 12 bases. The germline V gene encodes CDR1 MNHEY and CDR2 SVGEGT.

The rearrangement uses TRBV10-3 and TRBJ2-7; 11 bases map to TRBD2. The CDR3 contains 15 residues. The germline V gene has CDR1 ENHRY and CDR2 SYGVKD. Germline trimming cut 3 bases from V and 7 bases from J; bases unmatched to any gene: 8. The CDR3 is CAISETSGRGGEQYF. In DNA form, the CDR3 reads TGTGCCATCAGTGAAACTAGCGGGAGAGGAGGTGAGCAGTACTTC.

This clonotype occurred once. The rearrangement links TRBV7-9 to TRBJ2-7; 9 bases match TRBD1. The germline V gene has CDR1 SEHNR and CDR2 FQNEAQ (reference sequence). The CDR3 spans 19 residues. V lost 1 base to trimming and J lost 2 bases; unmatched junction nucleotides: 15. The CDR3 DNA reads TGTGCCAGCAGCTTAGTTTTAGCAGGGGGGGACAGGGTTACCTACGAGCAGTACTTC. This encodes CASSLVLAGGDRVTYEQYF.

This clonotype was observed a few times. The rearrangement uses TRBV15 and TRBJ2-5, with a possible D match to TRBD2 (5 bases). V was trimmed by 3 bases and J by 5 bases, leaving 13 bases between them. The CDR3 is 14 residues long. Germline V CDR1 and CDR2: LNHNV, YYDKDF (reference sequence). In DNA form, the CDR3 reads TGTGCCACCAGCAGCGACTACTTGGGGGAGACCCAGTACTTC. Its translation is CATSSDYLGETQYF.

The rearrangement uses TRBV14 and TRBJ2-7, with 9 bases that match TRBD2. CDR3 length: 18 amino acids. The V and J ends lost 1 base and 0 bases, in that order; junction bases with no gene match: 10. Germline lookup yields CDR1 SGHDN and CDR2 FVKESK. CDR3 loop: CASSQVWVAGVASYEQYF. DNA for the CDR3: TGTGCCAGCAGCCAAGTATGGGTAGCGGGGGTTGCCTCCTACGAGCAGTACTTC.

The chain has TRBV9 and TRBJ2-1; 13 bases are shared with TRBD2. CDR1 and CDR2 (germline): SGDLS, YYNGEE. V lost 2 bases, J lost 0 bases, and 8 bases stayed unmatched. The CDR3 length is 19 residues. Here the CDR3 reads CASSVGTSGTSSSYNEQFF. As DNA, the CDR3 is TGTGCCAGCAGCGTCGGGACTAGCGGGACCTCTAGCTCCTACAATGAGCAGTTCTTC.

The CDR3 reads CASSYSRSGANYGYTF. The CDR3 DNA follows: TGTGCCAGCTCGTACTCGCGTTCTGGGGCTAACTATGGCTACACCTTC. The chain is built from TRBV18 and TRBJ1-2; D is undetermined. This CDR3 contains 16 residues. V shed 6 bases and J shed 0 bases, with 17 bases lying between them. Germline V gene data show CDR1 as KGHSH and CDR2 as LQKENI.

The chain carries TRBV3-1 and TRBJ1-2; D remains unclear. This CDR3 contains 14 residues. CDR1 is LGHDT and CDR2 is YNNKEL in the germline V gene (reference sequence). Between the trimmed V and J ends, which lost 5 bases and 8 bases, there was a span of 18 bases. CDR3 DNA sequence: TGTGCCAGCAGCTCCCGTGAAGGGCGAGGCGGCTACACCTTC. Translated: CASSSREGRGGYTF.

There are a few counts of this clonotype. The chain is built from TRBV7-2 and TRBJ1-6, with TRBD1 matching 7 bases. This CDR3 contains 15 residues. V lost 5 bases and J lost 9; bases outside the gene matches: 10. Germline CDR1 SGHTA, CDR2 FQGNSA. The CDR3, as DNA: TGTGCCAGCAGCGCTTCACAGGGGCTGGGTTCACCCCTCCACTTT. Amino acids: CASSASQGLGSPLHF.

The J gene is TRBJ2-7, the V gene TRBV27; TRBD1 matches at 9 bases. This CDR3 spans 15 amino acids. CDR1 is MNHEY and CDR2 is SMNVEV in the germline V gene (reference sequence). V gave up 5 bases and J gave up 3 bases; unmatched junction bases: 8. The CDR3 DNA follows: TGTGCCAGCAGTGGGAGCGGACAGGGGAGCTACGAGCAGTACTTC. This gives the protein CASSGSGQGSYEQYF.

This clonotype was detected a few times. The CDR3 sequence: CASSQVTATVTEAFF. The CDR3 DNA sequence: TGCGCCAGCAGCCAAGTGACGGCTACGGTCACTGAAGCTTTCTTT. This chain links TRBV4-1 with TRBJ1-1; no reliable D call. The CDR3 has 15 amino acids. Germline V gene sequence: CDR1 MGHRA, CDR2 YSYEKL. The ends were cut back, 1 base at V and 4 bases at J, with 13 bases in the middle.

This clonotype was detected only a few times. CDR3 sequence: CASSLPGAQETQYF. Here the CDR3 DNA reads TGTGCCAGCAGCCTCCCCGGGGCACAAGAGACCCAGTACTTC. This chain joins TRBV5-6 and TRBJ2-5, with D perhaps assigned TRBD1 or TRBD2 (5 bases each). V dropped 4 bases and J dropped 2 bases, with 12 bases sitting between them. The germline CDR1 and CDR2 sequences are SGHDT and YYEEEE. CDR3 length equals 14 residues.

This chain connects TRBV10-3 to TRBJ2-2; TRBD2 aligns across 11 bases. The germline gives CDR1 ENHRY, CDR2 SYGVKD. The CDR3 is made up of 17 amino acids. Germline trimming cut 2 bases from V and 5 bases from J; bases unmatched to any gene: 7. The CDR3 DNA reads as TGTGCCATCAGTGAGGCAACTAGCGGGAGACAAACCGGGGAGCTGTTTTTT. Translating it yields CAISEATSGRQTGELFF.

This chain links TRBV7-2 with TRBJ2-3; 8 positions agree with TRBD2. Trimming at V came to 5 bases and at J to 5 bases, leaving 15 bases not matched to a gene. Germline V CDR1 and CDR2: SGHTA, FQGNSA. The CDR3 is 17 residues long. The CDR3 sequence is CASSHNKRGGQVDTQYF. The DNA of the CDR3 is TGTGCCAGCAGCCATAATAAACGCGGGGGGCAGGTAGATACGCAGTATTTT.

The chain links TRBV6-1 to TRBJ1-2; D ambiguous. Germline assignment: CDR1 MNHNS and CDR2 SASEGT. This CDR3 has 16 amino acids. Trimming removed 6 bases from V and 4 bases from J, with 21 bases in between. The CDR3 bases are TGTGCCAGCAGCGAAAGTCGGGTTCCCCACGGCTATGGCTACACCTTC. It translates to CASSESRVPHGYGYTF.

The genes are TRBV4-1 and TRBJ2-3, with unresolved D. The CDR3 has 15 amino acids. Germline V gene lookup returns CDR1 MGHRA and CDR2 YSYEKL. V was pared by 0 bases and J by 3 bases, with 10 bases between. CDR3 region: CASSQEWVVTDTQYF. The CDR3 nucleotides read TGCGCCAGCAGCCAAGAGTGGGTAGTAACAGATACGCAGTATTTT.

The V call is TRBV28, the J call TRBJ2-2, with D uncertain. Germline V gene sequence: CDR1 MDHEN, CDR2 SYDVKM. This CDR3 spans 14 amino acids. The V gene lost 6 bases and the J gene lost 4 bases, with 12 bases spanning the gap. For the CDR3, the DNA is TGTGCCAGCAGACCCCCACATCGCACCGGGGAGCTGTTTTTT. It is translated as CASRPPHRTGELFF.

The chain carries TRBV11-2 and TRBJ2-1, with D unresolved. The V end lost 5 bases, the J end lost 5 bases, and 10 bases lay between the germline ends. CDR3 length: 13 amino acids. In germline, CDR1 is SGHAT, CDR2 FQNNGV. CDR3 residues: CASSLEAHNEQFF. The CDR3 DNA is TGTGCCAGCAGCCTTGAGGCACACAATGAGCAGTTCTTC.

The chain uses TRBV5-1 and TRBJ2-1, with D possibly TRBD2 on 7 matching bases. This CDR3 has 15 residues. V was cut by 5 bases and J by 4 bases, with 16 bases left in between. Germline CDR1 is SGHRS and CDR2 is YFSETQ. The CDR3 is CASSEDGGRYNEQFF. Written as DNA, the CDR3 is TGCGCCAGCAGTGAGGACGGGGGGCGTTACAATGAGCAGTTCTTC.

The chain recombines TRBV4-1 with TRBJ2-5, with no clear D. The V end was cut by 2 bases, the J end by 3 bases, with 7 bases between. From germline, CDR1 is MGHRA and CDR2 YSYEKL. This CDR3 contains 13 residues. CDR3 protein: CASSQSIKETQYF. Written as DNA, the CDR3 is TGCGCCAGCAGCCAAAGTATTAAAGAGACCCAGTACTTC.